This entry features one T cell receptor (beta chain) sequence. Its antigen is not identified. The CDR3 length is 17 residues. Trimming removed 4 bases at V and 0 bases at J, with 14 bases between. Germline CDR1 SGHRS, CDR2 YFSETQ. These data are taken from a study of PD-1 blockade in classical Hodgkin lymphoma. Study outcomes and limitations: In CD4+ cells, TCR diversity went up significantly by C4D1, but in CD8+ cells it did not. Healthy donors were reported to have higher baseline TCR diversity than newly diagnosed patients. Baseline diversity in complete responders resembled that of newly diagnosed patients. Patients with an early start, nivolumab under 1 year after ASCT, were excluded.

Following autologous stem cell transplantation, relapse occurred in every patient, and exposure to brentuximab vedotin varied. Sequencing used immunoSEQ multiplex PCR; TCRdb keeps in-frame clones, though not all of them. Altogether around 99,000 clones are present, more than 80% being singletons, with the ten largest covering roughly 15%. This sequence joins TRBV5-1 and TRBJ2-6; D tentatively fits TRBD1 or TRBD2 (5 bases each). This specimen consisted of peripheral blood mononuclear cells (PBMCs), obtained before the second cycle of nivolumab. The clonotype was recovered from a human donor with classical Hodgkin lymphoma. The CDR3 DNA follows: TGCGCCAGCAGCCGGACGGGACGTCCCTCTGGGGCCAACGTCCTGACTTTC. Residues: CASSRTGRPSGANVLTF.